The 30 T cell receptor beta chains listed next were all sequenced from one sample in a study of shared clonotypes between healthy human individuals. Method: immunoSEQ multiplex PCR; TCRdb's copy keeps in-frame clones and lacks some. The profile shows approximately 510,000 clones, roughly 78% of them singletons. The material sequenced was PBMCs. These receptors came from a woman in her 40s in good health. Some clones in this sample may be carry-over from other donors' samples.

V gene TRBV5-5 combines with J gene TRBJ1-2; a possible D gene is TRBD1 (6 bases). There are 15 residues in the CDR3. Trimming removed 4 bases from V and 2 bases from J, with 15 bases in between. Germline-derived CDR1 and CDR2 are SGHKS and YYEKEE (reference sequence). CDR3 in amino acids: CASSPNTGLNYGYTF. The CDR3 nucleotides are TGTGCCAGCAGCCCTAACACAGGGTTGAACTATGGCTACACCTTC.

This chain joins TRBV6-1 and TRBJ2-6; the D is unclear. CDR3 length: 15 residues. From germline, CDR1 is MNHNS and CDR2 SASEGT. Trimming removed 3 bases from V and 2 bases from J, with 8 bases in between. CDR3 residues: CASSEGVTGANVLTF. CDR3 sequence (DNA): TGTGCCAGCAGTGAGGGTGTCACTGGGGCCAACGTCCTGACTTTC.

The genes are TRBV5-8 and TRBJ2-7; D gene uncertain. This CDR3 is built from 13 residues. Germline loops: CDR1 SGHTS, CDR2 YDEGEE. V was trimmed by 9 bases and J by 3 bases, leaving 16 bases between them. In nucleotides, the CDR3 is TGTGCCACTGCCAGCGACCTAAGCTACGAGCAGTACTTC. Protein sequence: CATASDLSYEQYF. Complete variable domain (other parts from reference TRBV5-8 and TRBJ2-7): EAGVTQSPTHLIKTRGQQATLRCSPISGHTSVYWYQQALGLGLQFLLWYDEGEERNRGNFPPRFSGRQFPNYSSELNVNALELEDSALYLCATASDLSYEQYFGPGTRLTVT.

This chain joins TRBV19 and TRBJ1-5; no reliable D call. This CDR3 spans 14 amino acids. CDR1 is LNHDA, CDR2 SQIVND, per germline (reference sequence). Trimming cost V 3 bases and J 0 bases, with 6 bases left between them. CDR3 region: CASSIRSSNQPQHF. The CDR3 region has the DNA TGTGCCAGTAGTATTCGGAGTAGCAATCAGCCCCAGCATTTT. Looking up the rest from reference TRBV19 and TRBJ1-5 gives the full variable domain: DGGITQSPKYLFRKEGQNVTLSCEQNLNHDAMYWYRQDPGQGLRLIYYSQIVNDFQKGDIAEGYSVSREKKESFPLTVTSAQKNPTAFYLCASSIRSSNQPQHFGDGTRLSIL.

CDR3 amino acids: CASSPRGGAGANVLTF. The CDR3 DNA sequence: TGCGCCAGCAGCCCAAGGGGGGGGGCTGGGGCCAACGTCCTGACTTTC. The genes are TRBV10-2 and TRBJ2-6; a weak D match, TRBD2 (7 bases). V lost 6 bases and J 2 bases, leaving 14 bases between the germline ends. This CDR3 spans 16 amino acids. CDR1 and CDR2 from the germline V gene are WSHSY and SAAADI.

CDR3 DNA: TGTGCCAGCAGCTCCCCGGGAGTCAATCAGCCCCAGCATTTT. Protein: CASSSPGVNQPQHF. This chain uses TRBV7-2 with TRBJ1-5, with D unresolved. This CDR3 has 14 residues. The V end lost 4 bases, the J end lost 3 bases, and 10 bases lay between the germline ends. Germline CDR1 is SGHTA and CDR2 is FQGNSA.

The genes are TRBV11-2 and TRBJ2-3, with D unclear. The V end was cut by 1 base, the J end by 3 bases, with 5 bases between. Germline assignment: CDR1 SGHAT and CDR2 FQNNGV. The CDR3 is made up of 13 amino acids. CDR3 nucleotides: TGTGCCAGCAGCTTAGTCTGGACAGATACGCAGTATTTT. Its translation: CASSLVWTDTQYF.

The genes are TRBV6-6 and TRBJ2-7; tentatively, D is TRBD2 (5 bases). V lost 5 bases and J 5 bases, leaving 22 bases between the germline ends. CDR1 is MNHNY and CDR2 is SVGAGI in the germline V gene (reference sequence). The CDR3 is 16 amino acids. CDR3 sequence (DNA): TGTGCCAGCAGTCCTATACTAGTGCCTGGAGGTAACGAGCAGTACTTC. The encoded protein is CASSPILVPGGNEQYF.

The chain's CDR3 is CASSRPGNEDTYNEQFF. CDR3 in DNA: TGTGCCAGCAGCCGCCCGGGTAACGAGGATACATACAATGAGCAGTTCTTC. The chain uses TRBV4-2 and TRBJ2-1, with D hard to call. V was cut by 4 bases and J by 4 bases, with 20 bases left in between. The CDR3 spans 17 residues. Per the germline V gene, CDR1 is LGHNA and CDR2 is YNFKEQ.

The V gene is TRBV7-6, the J gene TRBJ2-5; perhaps TRBD2 as D (5 bases). CDR3 size: 13 residues. Per germline, CDR1 SGHVS and CDR2 FNYEAQ. The V end was cut by 1 base, the J end by 5 bases, with 8 bases between. CDR3 DNA sequence: TGTGCCAGCAGCTTAGGGGAGATGGAGACCCAGTACTTC. It codes for CASSLGEMETQYF.

The genes are TRBV10-3 and TRBJ2-2; 7 nucleotides align to TRBD2. V was pared by 4 bases and J by 1 base, with 6 bases of the junction left unmatched. Germline lookup yields CDR1 ENHRY and CDR2 SYGVKD. The CDR3 has 16 residues. In nucleotides, the CDR3 is TGTGCCATCAGTGCGAGCGGGATGGAGAACACCGGGGAGCTGTTTTTT. Its protein is CAISASGMENTGELFF.

This clone was detected only once. The J gene is TRBJ2-1, the V gene TRBV4-1; D remains unclear. The V end lost 2 bases, the J end lost 5 bases, and 16 bases lay between the germline ends. The CDR3 totals 16 residues. Germline CDR1 reads MGHRA; CDR2 reads YSYEKL. In DNA form, the CDR3 reads TGCGCCAGCAGCCAATATAACGCCCGCCAGGACAATGAGCAGTTCTTC. This codes for CASSQYNARQDNEQFF.

V gene TRBV12-5 combines with J gene TRBJ1-1, with 9 bases identical to TRBD1. With V trimmed by 1 base and J by 3 bases, 9 bases remained unmatched. The germline CDR1 and CDR2 sequences are LGHNT and FRNRAP. The CDR3 runs 17 residues. The CDR3 DNA follows: TGTGCTAGTGGTTTGGCACTGCTTGACAGGGGGTACACTGAAGCTTTCTTT. Translated: CASGLALLDRGYTEAFF.

The chain combines TRBV6-6 with TRBJ2-1; possible D gene TRBD2, 6 bases. This CDR3 comprises 14 residues. V gave up 6 bases and J gave up 5 bases, with 14 bases separating them. Looked up from germline, CDR1 is MNHNY and CDR2 is SVGAGI (reference sequence). The CDR3 sequence is CASRGSGGNNEQFF. The CDR3, as DNA: TGTGCCAGCAGAGGTTCTGGCGGGAACAATGAGCAGTTCTTC.

The chain joins TRBV5-1 to TRBJ2-1; TRBD2 matches 14 bases. Unmatched junction bases numbered 5, after V lost 0 bases and J lost 9 bases. This CDR3 has 16 residues. Germline V gene lookup returns CDR1 SGHRS and CDR2 YFSETQ. The CDR3 loop reads CASSLALTSGRVEQFF. The CDR3 nucleotides read TGCGCCAGCAGCTTGGCCTTGACTAGCGGGAGGGTTGAGCAGTTCTTC.

CDR3 DNA: TGTGCCCGCCCGGCCGCCTCTGGGGCCAACGTCCTGACTTTC. It codes for CARPAASGANVLTF. The V gene is TRBV30, the J gene TRBJ2-6; D uncertain. The CDR3 runs 14 residues. With 8 bases removed from V and 0 bases from J, the gap between germline ends came to 11 bases. CDR1 GTSNPN and CDR2 SVGIG come from the germline V gene (reference sequence).

This chain uses TRBV28 with TRBJ2-1; TRBD2 agrees at 15 bases. This CDR3 is 18 amino acids long. CDR1 is MDHEN and CDR2 is SYDVKM in the germline V gene. V shed 5 bases, J shed 6 bases, and the junction held 11 bases outside the gene matches. This CDR3 is CASSPRLGLAGGGNEQFF. The CDR3 DNA reads as TGTGCCAGCAGTCCCCGGTTGGGACTAGCGGGAGGAGGCAATGAGCAGTTCTTC.

The gene calls are TRBV5-1 and TRBJ2-7, with unresolved D. Germline V gene sequence: CDR1 SGHRS, CDR2 YFSETQ. V was clipped by 3 bases and J by 0 bases, with 7 bases between them. The CDR3 contains 13 residues. CDR3 bases: TGCGCCAGCAGCTCCTTCAGCTCCTACGAGCAGTACTTC. It specifies CASSSFSSYEQYF.

The gene calls are TRBV11-2 and TRBJ2-2; D is uncertain. Germline V gene lookup returns CDR1 SGHAT and CDR2 FQNNGV. Between the trimmed V and J ends, which lost 5 bases and 2 bases, there was a span of 12 bases. CDR3 length equals 15 residues. DNA of the CDR3: TGTGCCAGCAGCCCAGTCCTCCTAAACACCGGGGAGCTGTTTTTT. Residues: CASSPVLLNTGELFF.

V is TRBV19 and J is TRBJ2-7; TRBD1 matches at 8 bases. CDR3 length equals 16 residues. CDR1 LNHDA and CDR2 SQIVND come from the germline V gene (reference sequence). V was pared by 3 bases and J by 3 bases, with 10 bases of the junction left unmatched. For the CDR3, the DNA is TGTGCCAGTAGTATCAGTCCAGGGGGCGCCGGCTACGAGCAGTACTTC. It codes for CASSISPGGAGYEQYF. Using reference TRBV19 and TRBJ2-7 for the parts outside the CDR3, the full variable domain is DGGITQSPKYLFRKEGQNVTLSCEQNLNHDAMYWYRQDPGQGLRLIYYSQIVNDFQKGDIAEGYSVSREKKESFPLTVTSAQKNPTAFYLCASSISPGGAGYEQYFGPGTRLTVT.

The chain couples TRBV9 to TRBJ2-1; D unclear. Looked up from germline, CDR1 is SGDLS and CDR2 is YYNGEE. The CDR3 extends over 16 amino acids. Trimming took 0 bases from V and 6 from J, leaving 16 bases between them. CDR3 DNA sequence: TGTGCCAGCAGCGTAGTATGGTCCTCCGGACCCAATGAGCAGTTCTTC. It codes for CASSVVWSSGPNEQFF.

V usage is TRBV7-2 and J usage is TRBJ2-1; 9 positions match TRBD2. V dropped 2 bases and J dropped 4; count of bases not matched to a gene: 6. The CDR3 loop spans 16 amino acids. Looked up from germline, CDR1 is SGHTA and CDR2 is FQGNSA. DNA of the CDR3: TGTGCCAGCAGCTTACTTAGCGGGAGATCTTACAATGAGCAGTTCTTC. Amino acid sequence: CASSLLSGRSYNEQFF.

The chain joins TRBV4-1 to TRBJ2-5; 8 bases are shared with TRBD2. V lost 1 base, J lost 4 bases, and 5 bases stayed unmatched. From germline, CDR1 is MGHRA and CDR2 YSYEKL. The CDR3 consists of 15 residues. As DNA, the CDR3 is TGCGCCAGCAGCCAAGTTGCGGGAGGTGCAGAGACCCAGTACTTC. Its translation: CASSQVAGGAETQYF.

This clone was seen a handful of times. The same CDR3 arises from other DNA sequences in this sample as well. The chain links TRBV28 to TRBJ1-2; the D is unclear. Germline CDR1 and CDR2: MDHEN and SYDVKM. The CDR3 covers 12 residues. V lost 2 bases to trimming and J lost 5 bases, with 6 bases between them. DNA of the CDR3: TGTGCCAGCAGTTTAGTGGCGTATGGCTACACCTTC. This sequence encodes CASSLVAYGYTF.

The rearrangement joins TRBV5-1 to TRBJ2-7, with TRBD1 identical over 9 bases. Germline trimming cut 4 bases from V and 4 bases from J; bases unmatched to any gene: 6. Germline V gives CDR1 SGHRS, CDR2 YFSETQ. This CDR3 contains 14 residues. The CDR3 sequence is CASSRDRERYEQYF. CDR3 coding DNA: TGCGCCAGCAGCAGGGACAGGGAACGGTACGAGCAGTACTTC. Variable domain in full (rest from reference TRBV5-1 and TRBJ2-7): KAGVTQTPRYLIKTRGQQVTLSCSPISGHRSVSWYQQTPGQGLQFLFEYFSETQRNKGNFPGRFSGRQFSNSRSEMNVSTLELGDSALYLCASSRDRERYEQYFGPGTRLTVT.

This sequence joins TRBV2 and TRBJ1-2, with D perhaps TRBD1 (5 bases). The V end lost 1 base, the J end lost 8 bases, and 14 bases lay between the germline ends. Germline CDR1 is SNHLY and CDR2 is FYNNEI. There are 14 residues in the CDR3. CDR3 sequence: CASSEVGPGVGYTF. The CDR3 coding sequence is TGTGCCAGCAGTGAAGTGGGTCCGGGGGTCGGCTACACCTTC.

This clone was counted once. The chain couples TRBV15 to TRBJ2-7, with 7 bases lining up with TRBD1. The germline V gene encodes CDR1 LNHNV and CDR2 YYDKDF (reference sequence). V dropped 1 base and J dropped 3; count of bases not matched to a gene: 6. The CDR3 extends over 15 amino acids. CDR3 in amino acids: CATSRARQGLYEQYF. Written as DNA, the CDR3 is TGTGCCACCAGCAGAGCGCGACAGGGCCTCTACGAGCAGTACTTC.

This clone appeared a few times. The chain combines TRBV4-2 with TRBJ1-3; weak D call: TRBD1 (6 bases). Germline CDR1 LGHNA, CDR2 YNFKEQ. Trimming stripped 4 bases from V and 4 bases from J, with 17 bases between. The CDR3 runs 16 residues. The CDR3 protein is CASSPKSTGIGNTIYF. CDR3 nucleotides: TGTGCCAGCAGCCCAAAAAGCACAGGGATCGGAAACACCATATATTTT.

This clone was found many times. The V call is TRBV2, the J call TRBJ2-1; tentative D call: TRBD1 (5 bases). V shed 11 bases and J shed 5 bases, with 22 bases lying between them. From germline, CDR1 is SNHLY and CDR2 FYNNEI. CDR3 length: 15 amino acids. CDR3 nucleotides: TGTGCCCTCTTTCCCGCAGGGAACCTTCACAATGAGCAGTTCTTC. Translation gives CALFPAGNLHNEQFF.

V is TRBV11-2 and J is TRBJ2-2; 7 nucleotides agree with TRBD1. CDR3 length: 16 amino acids. The V segment lost 5 bases and the J segment 4 bases; nucleotides outside the gene matches: 10. The germline CDR1 and CDR2 sequences are SGHAT and FQNNGV. CDR3 sequence: CASSPITGVITGELFF. The CDR3 region has the DNA TGTGCCAGCAGCCCTATAACAGGGGTTATCACCGGGGAGCTGTTTTTT.